Presented here are 26 T cell receptor beta chains from one specimen sequenced in a study of cytomegalovirus exposure and HLA in healthy donors (TCRdb year 2017). Library prep was done by the immunoSEQ multiplex PCR assay. For the multiplex PCR, a mixture combining 60 forward primers for TCR Vbeta segments and 13 reverse primers for TCR Jbeta segments was used. TCRdb retrieved this table from immuneACCESS and kept in-frame rearrangements only. Not all clones are present; in checked studies, unresolved V genes account for under half, and no reason is known for the remainder. Recorded for this sample are more than 60,000 clones; approximately 80% of them occurred a single time. The leading ten clones occupy 2.5% to 3.5% of the sample. The sequencing input was PBMCs. The source is a woman under 40 in good health and CMV-seronegative.

The chain couples TRBV4-3 to TRBJ1-1; D call uncertain. V was trimmed by 4 bases and J by 0 bases, leaving 6 bases between them. From germline, CDR1 is LGHNA and CDR2 YSLEER. The length of the CDR3 is 13 residues. CDR3 sequence reads: CASSLYMNTEAFF. CDR3 bases: TGCGCCAGCAGCCTATACATGAACACTGAAGCTTTCTTT.

This chain uses TRBV4-3 with TRBJ2-2; TRBD2 is a possible D gene (6 bases). V was clipped by 5 bases and J by 6 bases, with 7 bases between them. The CDR3 consists of 12 residues. Germline CDR1 and CDR2: LGHNA and YSLEER. This CDR3 is CASSGGAGELFF. DNA of the CDR3: TGCGCCAGCAGCGGAGGGGCCGGGGAGCTGTTTTTT.

The chain recombines TRBV4-3 with TRBJ2-1; D not resolved. The germline gives CDR1 LGHNA, CDR2 YSLEER. V gave up 0 bases and J gave up 0 bases, with 6 bases separating them. CDR3 length: 15 amino acids. This CDR3 is CASSQEGGSYNEQFF. CDR3 coding DNA: TGCGCCAGCAGCCAAGAAGGCGGCTCCTACAATGAGCAGTTCTTC.

The chain combines TRBV9 with TRBJ2-2, with TRBD2 identical over 9 bases. The CDR3 has 18 residues. CDR1 is SGDLS, CDR2 YYNGEE, per germline. With 2 bases clipped from V and 8 bases from J, the junction kept 16 bases outside the gene matches. The DNA for the CDR3 is TGTGCCAGCAGCGTGAGCCCGAGCGGGGGGACCCCTGAGGGGGAGCTGTTTTTT. Protein product: CASSVSPSGGTPEGELFF. The full variable domain, rest sourced from reference TRBV9 and TRBJ2-2, is DSGVTQTPKHLITATGQRVTLRCSPRSGDLSVYWYQQSLDQGLQFLIQYYNGEERAKGNILERFSAQQFPDLHSELNLSSLELGDSALYFCASSVSPSGGTPEGELFFGEGSRLTVL.

Only one count was recorded for this clone. The chain is built from TRBV7-3 and TRBJ2-1; 11 bases fit TRBD2. CDR3 length: 17 amino acids. V lost 5 bases, J lost 10 bases, and 16 bases stayed unmatched. CDR1 SGHTA and CDR2 FQGTGA come from the germline V gene. This chain's CDR3 is CASSLSPSGTSGGEQFF. CDR3 sequence (DNA): TGTGCCAGCAGCCTTAGTCCTTCCGGGACTAGCGGTGGAGAGCAGTTCTTC. The full variable domain, completed using reference TRBV7-3 and TRBJ2-1, is GAGVSQTPSNKVTEKGKYVELRCDPISGHTALYWYRQSLGQGPEFLIYFQGTGAADDSGLPNDRFFAVRPEGSVSTLKIQRTERGDSAVYLCASSLSPSGTSGGEQFFGPGTRLTVL.

CDR3 coding DNA: TGTGCCTGGAGTGTACATCCGGGGATGAGTGAGCAGTTCTTC. Encoded protein: CAWSVHPGMSEQFF. This rearrangement joins TRBV30 to TRBJ2-1; D might be TRBD2 (5 bases). Germline loops: CDR1 GTSNPN, CDR2 SVGIG (reference sequence). V lost 0 bases and J lost 9, with 15 bases in between. The CDR3 sequence is 14 residues long.

The J gene is TRBJ2-1, the V gene TRBV5-6; 8 bases line up with TRBD2. CDR1 SGHDT and CDR2 YYEEEE come from the germline V gene. The CDR3 runs to 15 residues. Trimming cost V 3 bases and J 4 bases; bases outside gene matches: 6. The CDR3 reads CASSSAGVTYNEQFF. DNA of the CDR3: TGTGCCAGCAGCTCAGCGGGGGTTACGTACAATGAGCAGTTCTTC. The full variable domain, its missing parts supplied by reference TRBV5-6 and TRBJ2-1, is DAGVTQSPTHLIKTRGQQVTLRCSPKSGHDTVSWYQQALGQGPQFIFQYYEEEERQRGNFPDRFSGHQFPNYSSELNVNALLLGDSALYLCASSSAGVTYNEQFFGPGTRLTVL.

The chain links TRBV28 to TRBJ2-1, with 7 bases aligning to TRBD1. V lost 6 bases to trimming and J lost 6 bases; unmatched junction nucleotides: 8. This CDR3 is built from 14 residues. Germline CDR1 reads MDHEN; CDR2 reads SYDVKM. CDR3 DNA sequence: TGTGCCAGCAGCCCGGGACAGTTCTCCAATGAGCAGTTCTTC. Translating gives CASSPGQFSNEQFF.

This clone was recorded a few times. The CDR3 DNA reads TGTGCCAGCAGTTTAGGGGCAGGGATTCAGCCCCAGCATTTT. This codes for CASSLGAGIQPQHF. V usage is TRBV28 and J usage is TRBJ1-5; possible D gene TRBD1, 5 bases. The V end was cut by 2 bases, the J end by 6 bases, with 11 bases between. Germline values: CDR1 MDHEN, CDR2 SYDVKM. This CDR3 is built from 14 residues.

The V call is TRBV11-2, the J call TRBJ1-4; no clear D gene. Per germline, CDR1 SGHAT and CDR2 FQNNGV. Trimming cost V 3 bases and J 0 bases, with 2 bases left between them. CDR3 size: 13 residues. CDR3 residues: CASSFSTNEKLFF. In nucleotides, the CDR3 is TGTGCCAGCAGCTTCTCAACTAATGAAAAACTGTTTTTT.

This clone was seen just once. The chain has TRBV7-3 and TRBJ2-5, with D possibly matching TRBD2 (6 bases). V shed 7 bases and J shed 5 bases, with 23 bases lying between them. There are 16 residues in the CDR3. Germline lookup yields CDR1 SGHTA and CDR2 FQGTGA. CDR3 sequence reads: CASTLIVRGYTETQYF. The CDR3 DNA reads as TGTGCCAGCACTTTAATCGTTCGGGGGTATACGGAGACCCAGTACTTC.

The chain couples TRBV2 to TRBJ2-2, with 9 bases fitting TRBD2. The CDR3 sequence is 15 residues long. The germline V gene encodes CDR1 SNHLY and CDR2 FYNNEI. V was pared by 6 bases and J by 4 bases, with 6 bases of the junction left unmatched. Written as DNA, the CDR3 is TGTGCCAGCAGCCGAGAGCGGGAGGCCACCGGGGAGCTGTTTTTT. This encodes CASSREREATGELFF. Using reference TRBV2 and TRBJ2-2 for the parts outside the CDR3, the full variable domain is EPEVTQTPSHQVTQMGQEVILRCVPISNHLYFYWYRQILGQKVEFLVSFYNNEISEKSEIFDDQFSVERPDGSNFTLKIRSTKLEDSAMYFCASSREREATGELFFGEGSRLTVL.

This clone was seen a single time. The chain has TRBV5-5 and TRBJ2-3, with D possibly TRBD2 on 6 matching bases. The length of the CDR3 is 17 residues. The V end was cut by 0 bases, the J end by 1 base, with 15 bases between. CDR1 and CDR2 from the germline V gene are SGHKS and YYEKEE (reference sequence). CDR3 in DNA: TGTGCCAGCAGCTTGGGTCCTAGCGAAACACGCACAGATACGCAGTATTTT. Protein product: CASSLGPSETRTDTQYF.

The CDR3 DNA reads TGCGCCAGCAGCTTGGCCATCCAAGAGACCCAGTACTTC. Its protein is CASSLAIQETQYF. V is TRBV5-1 and J is TRBJ2-5; no reliable D call. Trimming cost V 0 bases and J 1 base, with 4 bases left between them. The CDR3 runs to 13 residues. Germline lookup yields CDR1 SGHRS and CDR2 YFSETQ.

Only a few counts were recorded for this clone. The V gene is TRBV30, the J gene TRBJ1-6; D not certain. The CDR3 is made up of 14 amino acids. V was cut by 5 bases and J by 0 bases, with 8 bases left in between. Germline V lookup: CDR1 GTSNPN, CDR2 SVGIG (reference sequence). The CDR3 protein is CAWAKLSYNSPLHF. CDR3 bases: TGTGCCTGGGCAAAACTCTCCTATAATTCACCCCTCCACTTT.

This clone was observed a single time. The rearrangement joins TRBV5-6 to TRBJ1-2, with 10 bases identical to TRBD1. V lost 4 bases, J lost 4 bases, and 10 bases stayed unmatched. CDR1 and CDR2 (germline): SGHDT, YYEEEE. The CDR3 loop spans 16 amino acids. CDR3 in amino acids: CASSPIRTGGSYGYTF. The DNA of the CDR3 is TGTGCCAGCAGCCCCATCAGGACAGGGGGTAGCTATGGCTACACCTTC.

This clone was found a few times. This chain links TRBV9 with TRBJ1-1; no clear D. This CDR3 has 15 residues. Trimming took off 0 bases at V and 3 bases at J, with 12 bases between the two ends. In germline, CDR1 is SGDLS, CDR2 YYNGEE. The CDR3 spells CASSVGGQLYTEAFF. CDR3 DNA: TGTGCCAGCAGCGTAGGAGGGCAGCTCTACACTGAAGCTTTCTTT.

The chain employs TRBV7-6 and TRBJ2-5; D is perhaps TRBD1 (5 bases). Gene TRBJ2-7 matches the end of the DNA better, so the J call may be wrong. Germline V gene lookup returns CDR1 SGHVS and CDR2 FNYEAQ. This CDR3 spans 13 amino acids. CDR3 sequence reads: CASSSGHWNEQYF. The CDR3 DNA is TGTGCCAGCAGTTCCGGACACTGGAACGAGCAGTACTTC.

The chain joins TRBV7-2 to TRBJ1-2; TRBD1 agrees at 11 bases. V lost 5 bases and J lost 3; bases outside the gene matches: 5. Germline V gives CDR1 SGHTA, CDR2 FQGNSA. This CDR3 is built from 15 residues. Written as DNA, the CDR3 is TGTGCCAGCAGCCCTCGGACAGGGGGCGACTATGGCTACACCTTC. It codes for CASSPRTGGDYGYTF.

The rearrangement links TRBV15 to TRBJ2-5, with TRBD1 as a possible D gene (5 bases). CDR3 length: 16 residues. Trimming pared 5 bases from V and 4 bases from J, leaving 20 bases between. From germline, CDR1 is LNHNV and CDR2 YYDKDF (reference sequence). For the CDR3, the DNA is TGTGCCACCAGCGGAAAGACAGCAACCCAGGCAGAGACCCAGTACTTC. This translates into CATSGKTATQAETQYF.

This rearrangement joins TRBV2 to TRBJ1-1, with D uncertain. Trimming pared 4 bases from V and 4 bases from J, leaving 13 bases between. This CDR3 has 14 residues. The germline CDR1 and CDR2 sequences are SNHLY and FYNNEI. The CDR3 protein is CASSASLSGTEAFF. In DNA, the CDR3 is TGTGCCAGCAGTGCGTCTCTTTCGGGCACTGAAGCTTTCTTT.

In this sample, this clone turned up a few times. The V call is TRBV9, the J call TRBJ2-2, with D perhaps TRBD1 (5 bases). The CDR3 runs to 15 residues. Germline lookup yields CDR1 SGDLS and CDR2 YYNGEE. V lost 0 bases and J lost 0, with 6 bases in between. For the CDR3, the DNA is TGTGCCAGCAGCGTAGGACAGCCGAACACCGGGGAGCTGTTTTTT. Its translation is CASSVGQPNTGELFF.

J is TRBJ2-1 and V is TRBV2; 8 bases fit TRBD2. The CDR3 is made up of 12 amino acids. In germline, CDR1 is SNHLY, CDR2 FYNNEI. The junction had 1 base not matched to a gene; V was cut back by 8 bases and J by 4 bases. The CDR3 DNA sequence: TGTGCCAGCTCGGGGGGGTACAATGAGCAGTTCTTC. This translates into CASSGGYNEQFF.

J is TRBJ2-1 and V is TRBV7-2, with 11 bases that match TRBD1. In germline, CDR1 is SGHTA, CDR2 FQGNSA. This CDR3 contains 15 residues. V lost 5 bases and J lost 6; bases outside the gene matches: 6. The CDR3 DNA reads TGTGCCAGCAGCCCAGCCGGGACAGGGGGCAATGAGCAGTTCTTC. The encoded protein is CASSPAGTGGNEQFF.

The chain links TRBV30 to TRBJ2-1, with D perhaps matching TRBD2 (5 bases). There are 12 residues in the CDR3. The V gene's germline CDR1 is GTSNPN and CDR2 SVGIG (reference sequence). Trimming shortened V by 7 bases and J by 6 bases, and 13 bases separated the two germline ends. CDR3 residues: CASDRGFNEQFF. CDR3 in DNA: TGTGCCTCTGACCGGGGTTTCAATGAGCAGTTCTTC.

The V call is TRBV9, the J call TRBJ2-1, with 8 positions matching TRBD1. CDR3 size: 16 residues. With V trimmed by 4 bases and J by 0 bases, 6 bases remained unmatched. Germline V CDR1 and CDR2: SGDLS, YYNGEE. The CDR3 is CASSPTGAGSYNEQFF. CDR3 in DNA: TGTGCCAGCAGCCCGACAGGGGCAGGCTCCTACAATGAGCAGTTCTTC.